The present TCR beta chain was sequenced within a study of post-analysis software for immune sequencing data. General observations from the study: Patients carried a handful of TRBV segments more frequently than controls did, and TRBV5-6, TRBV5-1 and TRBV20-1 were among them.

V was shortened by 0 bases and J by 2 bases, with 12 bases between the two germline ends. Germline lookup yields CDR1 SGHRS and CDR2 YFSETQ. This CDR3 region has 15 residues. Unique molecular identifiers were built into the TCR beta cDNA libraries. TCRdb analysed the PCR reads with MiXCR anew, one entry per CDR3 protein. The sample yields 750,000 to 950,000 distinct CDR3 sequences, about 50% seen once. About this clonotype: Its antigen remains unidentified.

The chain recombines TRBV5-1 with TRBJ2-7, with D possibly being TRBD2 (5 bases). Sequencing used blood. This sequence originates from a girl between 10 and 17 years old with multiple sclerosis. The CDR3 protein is CASSLERLGAYEQYF. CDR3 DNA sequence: TGCGCCAGCAGCTTGGAGCGGTTAGGAGCCTACGAGCAGTACTTC.